The 29 T cell receptor beta chains given below trace back to one sample, sequenced in a study of T cells expressing NK-cell markers. TCRdb reprocessed the 5' RACE reads and stores each CDR3 protein as one record, lacking DNA. The table for this sample gives around 550,000 distinct CDR3 sequences. The specimen sequenced was blood T cells: a sorted CD56 or NKG2C T cell subset, CD4+ or CD8+ T cells, or bulk PBMC T cells (not recorded which). These receptor sequences come from a man aged 18 to 29 in good health.

The chain employs TRBV12-3 or TRBV12-4 and TRBJ2-7. The length of the CDR3 is 14 residues. The CDR3 loop reads CASSLAGVGYEQYF.

This chain connects TRBV25-1 to TRBJ2-3; as DNA is missing, the TRBD2 call by TCRdb cannot be tested. CDR3 length equals 17 residues. Germline V gene sequence: CDR1 MGHDK, CDR2 SYGVNS. This CDR3 is CASSEFGLAGTTDTQYF. Filled out from reference TRBV25-1 and TRBJ2-3, the complete variable domain reads EADIYQTPRYLVIGTGKKITLECSQTMGHDKMYWYQQDPGMELHLIHYSYGVNSTEKGDLSSESTVSRIRTEHFPLTLESARPSHTSQYLCASSEFGLAGTTDTQYFGPGTRLTVL.

V is TRBV6-5 and J is TRBJ2-3; TCRdb's D gene call, TRBD2, goes unchecked for lack of DNA. In germline, CDR1 is MNHEY, CDR2 SVGAGI. This CDR3 is built from 15 residues. The CDR3 is CASSYGPNRPDTQYF.

The J gene is TRBJ2-1, the V gene TRBV29-1; TCRdb's D call, TRBD2, is unchecked because there is no DNA. This CDR3 comprises 18 residues. Germline loops: CDR1 SQVTM, CDR2 ANQGSEA. The CDR3 sequence: CSVETSGGFGRTYNEQFF.

The chain employs TRBV7-9 and TRBJ2-1; the TCRdb D gene call, TRBD1, has no DNA to confirm it. CDR1 is SEHNR and CDR2 is FQNEAQ in the germline V gene (reference sequence). The CDR3 has 17 residues. The CDR3 region is CASSSKLGGSSYNEQFF.

CDR3 region: CASTLLPGAPQETQYF. This chain connects TRBV27 to TRBJ2-5; TCRdb's D call of TRBD2 is untestable without DNA. Germline CDR1 is MNHEY and CDR2 is SMNVEV (reference sequence). This CDR3 has 16 residues.

The rearrangement uses TRBV15 and TRBJ2-6; TCRdb lists TRBD1, though no DNA is available to test this call. The CDR3 runs 14 residues. Germline V gene lookup returns CDR1 LNHNV and CDR2 YYDKDF (reference sequence). This CDR3 is CAISGAGGANVLTF.

The V call is TRBV15, the J call TRBJ2-3; as DNA is missing, the TRBD2 call by TCRdb cannot be tested. Germline V CDR1 and CDR2: LNHNV, YYDKDF (reference sequence). The CDR3 length is 17 residues. The CDR3: CATSPEGREGHSDTQYF.

The rearrangement joins TRBV4-2 to TRBJ2-2. In germline, CDR1 is LGHNA, CDR2 YNFKEQ. CDR3 length equals 17 residues. This chain's CDR3 is CASSLSPGLADTGELFF.

The chain has TRBV4-3 and TRBJ2-5; TCRdb picks TRBD1, but there is no DNA to check that call. Germline loops: CDR1 LGHNA, CDR2 YSLEER. The CDR3 loop spans 16 amino acids. This CDR3 is CASSRGRGSPGETQYF.

The gene calls are TRBV10-2 and TRBJ2-1. Germline-derived CDR1 and CDR2 are WSHSY and SAAADI. The CDR3 is 13 amino acids. The CDR3 loop reads CASSDFEVDEQFF.

The chain joins TRBV5-1 to TRBJ2-5; the TRBD1 assignment by TCRdb is unverifiable without DNA. The CDR3 is 15 residues long. Germline lookup yields CDR1 SGHRS and CDR2 YFSETQ. The CDR3 loop is CASRVKGNFQETQYF.

This chain connects TRBV6-2 or TRBV6-3 to TRBJ2-3; TCRdb calls TRBD2, which cannot be checked without DNA. The germline V gene encodes CDR1 MNHEY and CDR2 SVGEGT. The CDR3 spans 17 residues. CDR3 amino acids: CASRPNRGGPPTDTQYF.

This chain uses TRBV5-1 with TRBJ1-1; with no DNA, the TCRdb D assignment of TRBD1 cannot be verified. This CDR3 contains 15 residues. Germline assignment: CDR1 SGHRS and CDR2 YFSETQ. The CDR3 here is CASSAPGQVNTEAFF.

The rearrangement uses TRBV5-1 and TRBJ2-1; TCRdb's assignment of TRBD2 cannot be checked, as there is no DNA. CDR1 SGHRS and CDR2 YFSETQ come from the germline V gene. The CDR3 length is 13 residues. CDR3 protein: CASSDGLAEEQFF.

The rearrangement uses TRBV7-9 and TRBJ2-3; no DNA is available, so the TRBD1 call from TCRdb remains unchecked. The CDR3 is 14 residues long. Germline CDR1 SEHNR, CDR2 FQNEAQ (reference sequence). CDR3 sequence: CASTPFGDRDTQYF.

The chain is built from TRBV9 and TRBJ2-5; the TRBD2 assignment by TCRdb is unverifiable without DNA. The CDR3 contains 16 residues. Germline CDR1 SGDLS, CDR2 YYNGEE. CDR3 amino acids: CASSVGPAGRQETQYF. Drawing the rest from reference TRBV9 and TRBJ2-5, the complete variable domain is DSGVTQTPKHLITATGQRVTLRCSPRSGDLSVYWYQQSLDQGLQFLIQYYNGEERAKGNILERFSAQQFPDLHSELNLSSLELGDSALYFCASSVGPAGRQETQYFGPGTRLLVL.

The chain is built from TRBV12-3 or TRBV12-4 and TRBJ2-5; TCRdb returns TRBD1, unconfirmable since there is no DNA. The CDR3 runs 17 residues. CDR3 residues: CASSASRDRGLSETQYF.

The chain recombines TRBV2 with TRBJ1-4. The CDR3 is made up of 18 amino acids. Germline V gene sequence: CDR1 SNHLY, CDR2 FYNNEI. CDR3 residues: CASSDPLHGGLANEKLFF.

This chain connects TRBV30 to TRBJ2-1; TCRdb outputs TRBD2, but without DNA this stays unchecked. This CDR3 spans 15 amino acids. Germline V gene lookup returns CDR1 GTSNPN and CDR2 SVGIG (reference sequence). This chain's CDR3 is CAWSKGLAGGNEQFF.

This chain joins TRBV4-3 and TRBJ1-1; TCRdb names TRBD1, which stays unverified in the absence of DNA. From germline, CDR1 is LGHNA and CDR2 YSLEER. The CDR3 runs to 15 residues. CDR3: CASSQADRISSEAFF.

The chain uses TRBV15 and TRBJ2-6. Germline V CDR1 and CDR2: LNHNV, YYDKDF (reference sequence). The CDR3 loop spans 13 amino acids. The CDR3 loop is CATRDSGANVLTF.

V usage is TRBV11-2 and J usage is TRBJ2-3; TCRdb returns TRBD1, unconfirmable since there is no DNA. The CDR3 spans 16 residues. The germline V gene has CDR1 SGHAT and CDR2 FQNNGV. CDR3 protein: CASSLGQGFRTDTQYF.

The chain employs TRBV6-4 and TRBJ2-5; TCRdb's D call, TRBD1, is unchecked because there is no DNA. This CDR3 has 13 residues. Per germline, CDR1 MRHNA and CDR2 SNTAGT. CDR3 sequence reads: CASSNNRGETQYF.

The J gene is TRBJ1-1, the V gene TRBV5-1; the D gene TCRdb calls, TRBD1, cannot be checked with no DNA. The CDR3 is made up of 15 amino acids. Germline CDR1 reads SGHRS; CDR2 reads YFSETQ. CDR3 region: CASSLQAELGTEAFF.

CDR3 residues: CASSMDGSTDTQYF. The chain joins TRBV19 to TRBJ2-3. The CDR3 loop spans 14 amino acids. From germline, CDR1 is LNHDA and CDR2 SQIVND (reference sequence).

V usage is TRBV27 and J usage is TRBJ2-7; TCRdb indicates TRBD2, and absent DNA this call remains unverified. CDR1 and CDR2 from the germline V gene are MNHEY and SMNVEV (reference sequence). This CDR3 is 15 amino acids long. CDR3 protein: CASNPTGGSSYEQYF.

The chain has TRBV4-3 and TRBJ2-1; TCRdb indicates TRBD2, and absent DNA this call remains unverified. Per the germline V gene, CDR1 is LGHNA and CDR2 is YSLEER. This CDR3 spans 16 amino acids. CDR3 protein: CASSQQELAPYNEQFF.

The chain links TRBV5-1 to TRBJ2-1. The CDR3 totals 13 residues. The germline CDR1 and CDR2 sequences are SGHRS and YFSETQ. The CDR3 here is CASSLFDREEQFF.